The text below deals with one T cell receptor (beta chain). Antigen: not known. The data belong to a study of early T cells in non-severe SARS-CoV-2 infection. Turning to the study itself: Bulk RNA taken from unsorted whole blood was sequenced, leaving chains unpaired.

Study conclusions and caveats: In VDJdb matching, anti-spike CD8 responses were favored while private and CD4 specificities went missing.

Individually, cDNA molecules had unique molecular identifiers attached to them. TCRdb re-called the 5' RACE reads with MiXCR, one entry per CDR3 protein. The sample lists under 85,000 distinct CDR3 sequences; 5% were seen once. After removal of 2 bases from V and 3 bases from J, the junction contained 5 bases not matched to a gene. The CDR3 has 16 amino acids. Germline V lookup: CDR1 MGHRA, CDR2 YSYEKL. Material: whole blood, obtained at baseline. This receptor was identified in an adult who was a healthcare worker with PCR-confirmed SARS-CoV-2 infection or an uninfected control (not recorded which). This chain links TRBV4-1 with TRBJ2-7; 12 bases map to TRBD2. CDR3 nucleotides: TGCGCCAGCAGCCAAAGGACTAGCGGGGCTAACTACGAGCAGTACTTC. Protein product: CASSQRTSGANYEQYF.